What follows are 25 T cell receptor beta chains derived from one specimen sequenced in a study of cytomegalovirus exposure and HLA in healthy donors. Vbeta (60) and Jbeta (13) primers were used in the PCR. Measured with immunoSEQ multiplex PCR; TCRdb has only the in-frame clones, and not every one. The sample lists fewer than 250,000 clones; about four fifths were seen once. The sample taken for sequencing was PBMCs. These TCRs come from a woman in her forties or fifties in good health and CMV-seropositive.

The chain joins TRBV5-1 to TRBJ2-7; 11 bases agree with TRBD1. The germline gives CDR1 SGHRS, CDR2 YFSETQ. V gave up 3 bases and J gave up 3 bases; unmatched junction bases: 2. This CDR3 has 14 amino acids. CDR3 residues: CASSSGTGGYEQYF. DNA of the CDR3: TGCGCCAGCAGCTCCGGGACAGGGGGCTACGAGCAGTACTTC.

The chain links TRBV4-3 to TRBJ2-2, with 10 bases identical to TRBD2. V lost 0 bases, J lost 6 bases, and 7 bases stayed unmatched. Germline CDR1 reads LGHNA; CDR2 reads YSLEER. The CDR3 sequence is 17 residues long. This CDR3 is CASSQDTSGGAPGELFF. CDR3 DNA: TGCGCCAGCAGCCAAGATACGAGCGGGGGGGCCCCCGGGGAGCTGTTTTTT.

The gene calls are TRBV7-2 and TRBJ2-1; 7 nucleotides agree with TRBD2. The germline V gene encodes CDR1 SGHTA and CDR2 FQGNSA. This CDR3 region has 12 residues. V shed 3 bases, J shed 15 bases, and the junction held 8 bases outside the gene matches. The CDR3 loop reads CASSFPWEGTFF. CDR3 in DNA: TGTGCCAGCAGCTTCCCCTGGGAGGGTACGTTCTTC.

This clone appeared a few times. The chain employs TRBV5-6 and TRBJ1-3; D may be TRBD1 (6 bases). This CDR3 comprises 16 residues. CDR1 and CDR2 from the germline V gene are SGHDT and YYEEEE. The germline V and J ends were trimmed by 4 bases and 0 bases, with 14 bases remaining between them. As DNA, the CDR3 is TGTGCCAGCAGCCGAATGACAGGAGTCTCTGGAAACACCATATATTTT. As protein: CASSRMTGVSGNTIYF. Full variable domain (remainder filled in from reference TRBV5-6 and TRBJ1-3): DAGVTQSPTHLIKTRGQQVTLRCSPKSGHDTVSWYQQALGQGPQFIFQYYEEEERQRGNFPDRFSGHQFPNYSSELNVNALLLGDSALYLCASSRMTGVSGNTIYFGEGSWLTVV.

The genes are TRBV7-2 and TRBJ1-1; possible D gene TRBD1, 6 bases. Trimming left V 2 bases short and J 0 bases short, with 13 bases between. The CDR3 is made up of 16 amino acids. CDR1 and CDR2 (germline): SGHTA, FQGNSA. This chain's CDR3 is CASSLQGQIMNTEAFF. The CDR3 DNA reads as TGTGCCAGCAGCTTACAAGGACAGATTATGAACACTGAAGCTTTCTTT.

The chain joins TRBV29-1 to TRBJ2-7, with 9 bases that match TRBD1. Germline assignment: CDR1 SQVTM and CDR2 ANQGSEA. Losses at the gene ends were 5 bases for V and 3 bases for J; bases not matched to a gene: 11. The CDR3 has 15 amino acids. CDR3 residues: CSVISRDRVNYEQYF. CDR3 coding DNA: TGCAGCGTTATCAGCCGGGACAGGGTAAACTACGAGCAGTACTTC.

This clone was seen a handful of times. The rearrangement joins TRBV6-6 to TRBJ1-1; D gene ambiguous. This CDR3 contains 13 residues. Germline V gene sequence: CDR1 MNHNY, CDR2 SVGAGI (reference sequence). V lost 0 bases and J lost 7, with 9 bases in between. The CDR3 coding sequence is TGTGCCAGCAGTTACTCTGCGACTGTTGAAGCTTTCTTT. It encodes CASSYSATVEAFF.

This rearrangement joins TRBV25-1 to TRBJ1-1; weak D call: TRBD1 (5 bases). This CDR3 spans 15 amino acids. V dropped 3 bases and J dropped 1 base, with 12 bases sitting between them. Germline lookup yields CDR1 MGHDK and CDR2 SYGVNS. The CDR3, as DNA: TGTGCCAGCAGTGACAGGGAGGAGTGGAACACTGAAGCTTTCTTT. Translation: CASSDREEWNTEAFF.

V and J are TRBV5-1 and TRBJ1-2; 10 nucleotides agree with TRBD1. The CDR3 is made up of 14 amino acids. Germline trimming cut 3 bases from V and 5 bases from J; bases unmatched to any gene: 4. Germline CDR1 is SGHRS and CDR2 is YFSETQ. CDR3 sequence reads: CASSSDRGGYGYTF. As DNA, the CDR3 is TGCGCCAGCAGCTCGGACAGGGGGGGTTATGGCTACACCTTC.

The chain has TRBV6-5 and TRBJ2-3; TRBD1 aligns across 9 bases. Germline CDR1 is MNHEY and CDR2 is SVGAGI. There are 15 residues in the CDR3. V gave up 2 bases and J gave up 2 bases; unmatched junction bases: 2. The CDR3 sequence: CASSYLQGATDTQYF. CDR3 DNA sequence: TGTGCCAGCAGTTACCTACAGGGGGCCACAGATACGCAGTATTTT.

The chain recombines TRBV13 with TRBJ1-1; TRBD1 agrees at 7 bases. The V gene end was trimmed by 5 bases and the J gene end by 3 bases; junction bases not matched to a gene: 3. The CDR3 runs to 13 residues. The germline CDR1 and CDR2 sequences are PRHDT and FYEKMQ (reference sequence). CDR3 region: CASSRDRDTEAFF. The CDR3 DNA follows: TGTGCCAGCAGCCGAGACAGGGACACTGAAGCTTTCTTT.

This clone has more than one count but fewer than ten. The CDR3 sequence is CASSSGTANSYGYTF. The CDR3 DNA follows: TGTGCCAGCAGCTCCGGGACAGCCAATTCCTATGGCTACACCTTC. V is TRBV7-9 and J is TRBJ1-2, with TRBD1 matching over 7 bases. The CDR3 runs 15 residues. V shed 4 bases and J 4 bases; nucleotides not matched to a gene: 9. CDR1 and CDR2 from the germline V gene are SEHNR and FQNEAQ (reference sequence).

J is TRBJ1-2 and V is TRBV6-1, with D possibly TRBD1 on 5 matching bases. Per germline, CDR1 MNHNS and CDR2 SASEGT. V lost 1 base to trimming and J lost 6 bases, with 18 bases between them. The length of the CDR3 is 16 residues. The CDR3 nucleotides are TGTGCCAGCAGTGAAGGGTATTGGGGGGTTGGTAATGGCTACACCTTC. Its translation: CASSEGYWGVGNGYTF.

The chain combines TRBV5-1 with TRBJ1-1; D perhaps matches TRBD1 (5 bases). The CDR3 has 15 amino acids. The V end was cut by 4 bases, the J end by 1 base, with 14 bases between. CDR1 and CDR2 (germline): SGHRS, YFSETQ. The CDR3 region is CASSPSTETNTEAFF. CDR3 nucleotide sequence: TGCGCCAGCAGCCCCTCGACAGAAACGAACACTGAAGCTTTCTTT.

V gene TRBV7-2 combines with J gene TRBJ2-7, with 9 bases fitting TRBD2. The CDR3 is made up of 14 amino acids. The junction had 7 bases not matched to a gene; V was cut back by 7 bases and J by 3 bases. The germline V gene has CDR1 SGHTA and CDR2 FQGNSA. The CDR3 sequence: CASTFAGGIYEQYF. The CDR3 nucleotides read TGTGCCAGCACCTTCGCGGGGGGGATCTACGAGCAGTACTTC.

This clone showed up just once. This chain uses TRBV27 with TRBJ2-1, with TRBD2 matching 10 bases. Germline CDR1 is MNHEY and CDR2 is SMNVEV (reference sequence). V shed 0 bases and J 6 bases; nucleotides not matched to a gene: 5. The CDR3 covers 16 residues. The CDR3 DNA follows: TGTGCCAGCAGTTTATCGGGGGGACTAGCGCTCAATGAGCAGTTCTTC. Amino acids: CASSLSGGLALNEQFF.

V gene TRBV5-1 combines with J gene TRBJ2-4; a weak D match, TRBD1 (6 bases). The germline V gene has CDR1 SGHRS and CDR2 YFSETQ. V was trimmed by 4 bases and J by 1 base, leaving 18 bases between them. This CDR3 is built from 17 residues. CDR3 sequence: CASSPGWTDRAKNIQYF. The CDR3 bases are TGCGCCAGCAGCCCCGGGTGGACAGATCGGGCCAAAAACATTCAGTACTTC.

This clone was detected a few times. The CDR3 bases are TGTGCCAGCAGTGAAAGGGGGTATTCACCCCTCCACTTT. Translating gives CASSERGYSPLHF. The rearrangement links TRBV6-1 to TRBJ1-6, with D perhaps TRBD1 (6 bases). CDR1 and CDR2 from the germline V gene are MNHNS and SASEGT. The CDR3 runs to 13 residues. With 2 bases removed from V and 8 bases from J, the gap between germline ends came to 7 bases.

This chain joins TRBV28 and TRBJ1-6; D is possibly TRBD1 (5 bases). Germline V CDR1 and CDR2: MDHEN, SYDVKM. CDR3 length: 16 residues. V was clipped by 4 bases and J by 4 bases, with 14 bases between them. CDR3 region: CASSSSRQGYNSPLHF. Written as DNA, the CDR3 is TGTGCCAGCAGTTCCTCCCGGCAGGGTTATAATTCACCCCTCCACTTT.

The rearrangement uses TRBV19 and TRBJ1-2; no clear D gene. The CDR3 extends over 14 amino acids. V lost 1 base and J 2 bases, leaving 8 bases between the germline ends. Germline values: CDR1 LNHDA, CDR2 SQIVND (reference sequence). CDR3 nucleotides: TGTGCCAGTAGTATAGCAGGTGGAAACTATGGCTACACCTTC. Translation gives CASSIAGGNYGYTF. Based on the CDR3 plus reference TRBV19 and TRBJ1-2, the full variable domain is DGGITQSPKYLFRKEGQNVTLSCEQNLNHDAMYWYRQDPGQGLRLIYYSQIVNDFQKGDIAEGYSVSREKKESFPLTVTSAQKNPTAFYLCASSIAGGNYGYTFGSGTRLTVV.

V usage is TRBV5-6 and J usage is TRBJ2-5, with D possibly TRBD2 on 6 matching bases. Germline V gene lookup returns CDR1 SGHDT and CDR2 YYEEEE. The CDR3 is 14 residues long. V was clipped by 4 bases and J by 1 base, with 11 bases between them. CDR3: CASSRGTVQETQYF. Written as DNA, the CDR3 is TGTGCCAGCAGCCGCGGGACGGTCCAAGAGACCCAGTACTTC.

In the case of this clone: Germline is not matched at one junction end, which may reflect a read error. This rearrangement joins TRBV27 to TRBJ2-7; 12 bases agree with TRBD1. The CDR3 runs 14 residues. The germline gives CDR1 MNHEY, CDR2 SMNVEV (reference sequence). This CDR3 is CASSLGTGGYERYF. In DNA, the CDR3 is TGTGCCAGCAGTTTGGGGACAGGGGGCTACGAGCGGTACTTC.

The V call is TRBV7-8, the J call TRBJ1-6; D gene unclear. This CDR3 has 15 residues. The germline V gene has CDR1 SGHVS and CDR2 FQNEAQ. V was cut by 0 bases and J by 8 bases, with 11 bases left in between. CDR3 in amino acids: CASSLASGFDSPLHF. CDR3 DNA sequence: TGTGCCAGCAGCTTAGCTTCCGGGTTTGATTCACCCCTCCACTTT.

The rearrangement links TRBV30 to TRBJ2-2; D not certain. Trimming took 6 bases from V and 3 from J, leaving 14 bases between them. The CDR3 spans 14 residues. Germline CDR1 GTSNPN, CDR2 SVGIG (reference sequence). DNA for the CDR3: TGTGCCTGCCCACATAAACATTACACCGGGGAGCTGTTTTTT. Protein sequence: CACPHKHYTGELFF.

This clone was picked up a small number of times. J is TRBJ1-1 and V is TRBV7-2, with D uncertain. Germline CDR1 reads SGHTA; CDR2 reads FQGNSA. V shed 2 bases and J shed 1 base, with 14 bases lying between them. The CDR3 is made up of 16 amino acids. CDR3 residues: CASSLSGGWQNTEAFF. The CDR3 DNA sequence: TGTGCCAGCAGCTTATCGGGAGGGTGGCAGAACACTGAAGCTTTCTTT. Supplemented by reference TRBV7-2 and TRBJ1-1, the full variable domain reads GAGVSQSPSNKVTEKGKDVELRCDPISGHTALYWYRQSLGQGLEFLIYFQGNSAPDKSGLPSDRFSAERTGGSVSTLTIQRTQQEDSAVYLCASSLSGGWQNTEAFFGQGTRLTVV.